This passage covers 17 T cell receptor beta chains from one sample sequenced in a study of multiple sclerosis patients with progressive multifocal leukoencephalopathy. This sample's time point: before natalizumab initiation. Clones were sequenced by immunoSEQ multiplex PCR, and TCRdb holds only the in-frame ones, with some missing. The top ten clones hold 1.9% of a sample with 25,000 to 35,000 clones, more than 85% of them seen once. Specimen: PBMCs. The receptors here all came from a young man with multiple sclerosis.

This chain joins TRBV27 and TRBJ2-7, with 8 bases aligning to TRBD2. Looked up from germline, CDR1 is MNHEY and CDR2 is SMNVEV (reference sequence). The CDR3 covers 18 residues. V dropped 0 bases and J dropped 1; count of bases not matched to a gene: 11. In DNA, the CDR3 is TGTGCCAGCAGTTTATCGGGAAGCCCACTAGCGGTGTCCTACGAGCAGTACTTC. It encodes CASSLSGSPLAVSYEQYF.

This chain connects TRBV29-1 to TRBJ2-1; 7 bases are shared with TRBD2. Germline values: CDR1 SQVTM, CDR2 ANQGSEA. Trimming cost V 4 bases and J 4 bases; bases outside gene matches: 4. The CDR3 has 13 residues. CDR3 residues: CSVVGGLYNEQFF. The CDR3 region has the DNA TGCAGCGTTGTGGGAGGGTTATACAATGAGCAGTTCTTC.

The chain recombines TRBV4-3 with TRBJ1-1, with TRBD1 matching over 7 bases. Germline trimming cut 2 bases from V and 4 bases from J; bases unmatched to any gene: 1. The CDR3 runs to 13 residues. CDR1 and CDR2 from the germline V gene are LGHNA and YSLEER. DNA of the CDR3: TGCGCCAGCAGCCAAACAGGGGTCACTGAAGCTTTCTTT. It is translated as CASSQTGVTEAFF.

The rearrangement joins TRBV11-2 to TRBJ2-7, with 8 bases that match TRBD2. The V gene end was trimmed by 1 base and the J gene end by 4 bases; junction bases not matched to a gene: 3. Germline CDR1 reads SGHAT; CDR2 reads FQNNGV. The CDR3 consists of 14 residues. The CDR3 nucleotides are TGTGCCAGCAGCTTAGCTCGGGAGGGGTACGAGCAGTACTTC. Its translation is CASSLAREGYEQYF.

V gene TRBV27 combines with J gene TRBJ2-1, with 11 bases aligning to TRBD2. CDR3 length: 17 residues. Germline assignment: CDR1 MNHEY and CDR2 SMNVEV (reference sequence). Losses at the gene ends were 3 bases for V and 2 bases for J; bases not matched to a gene: 6. CDR3 sequence reads: CASSFLTSGSAYNEQFF. The CDR3 DNA reads TGTGCCAGCAGTTTCTTAACTAGCGGGAGTGCCTACAATGAGCAGTTCTTC.

This rearrangement joins TRBV30 to TRBJ2-5; TRBD1 matches at 10 bases. The CDR3 has 14 residues. J lost 11 bases, V lost 3 bases, and 12 bases had no gene match. Per germline, CDR1 GTSNPN and CDR2 SVGIG (reference sequence). Here the CDR3 reads CAWRHRQGAGEQYF. CDR3 DNA sequence: TGTGCCTGGAGGCATCGACAGGGGGCGGGGGAGCAGTACTTC.

This sequence joins TRBV7-9 and TRBJ2-2; 8 bases map to TRBD1. CDR1 and CDR2 (germline): SEHNR, FQNEAQ (reference sequence). With V trimmed by 5 bases and J by 1 base, 15 bases remained unmatched. The CDR3 extends over 19 amino acids. The CDR3 sequence: CASSPPRSGGIRNTGELFF. The CDR3 coding sequence is TGTGCCAGCAGCCCCCCCAGGTCAGGGGGCATTAGGAACACCGGGGAGCTGTTTTTT.

V and J are TRBV4-3 and TRBJ1-1, with D perhaps matching TRBD1 (6 bases). The CDR3 totals 14 residues. CDR1 is LGHNA, CDR2 YSLEER, per germline. The V gene lost 4 bases and the J gene lost 1 base, with 10 bases spanning the gap. The CDR3 DNA is TGCGCCAGCAGCCTGACAGGATCGAACACTGAAGCTTTCTTT. Its translation: CASSLTGSNTEAFF.

The CDR3 sequence: CASSPSNPLGSYNEQFF. For the CDR3, the DNA is TGTGCCAGCAGCCCCTCCAACCCCCTGGGGTCCTACAATGAGCAGTTCTTC. The chain couples TRBV6-4 to TRBJ2-1; D is ambiguous. In germline, CDR1 is MRHNA, CDR2 SNTAGT. This CDR3 has 17 amino acids. The V end lost 6 bases, the J end lost 1 base, and 19 bases lay between the germline ends.

This clone was recorded once. The V call is TRBV5-1, the J call TRBJ1-2; the D gene is possibly TRBD1 (5 bases). Trimming cost V 1 base and J 8 bases, with 15 bases left between them. Per the germline V gene, CDR1 is SGHRS and CDR2 is YFSETQ. The CDR3 consists of 14 residues. Here the CDR3 DNA reads TGCGCCAGCAGCTTGCTGGGGGACTCTGTGGGCTACACCTTC. This encodes CASSLLGDSVGYTF.

The chain has TRBV6-6 and TRBJ2-1; D gene unclear. The V end was cut by 4 bases, the J end by 0 bases, with 10 bases between. The CDR3 runs 15 residues. The germline V gene has CDR1 MNHNY and CDR2 SVGAGI (reference sequence). CDR3 DNA: TGTGCCAGCAGTTGGCGGTCAACCTCCTACAATGAGCAGTTCTTC. This encodes CASSWRSTSYNEQFF.

V usage is TRBV13 and J usage is TRBJ1-1, with unresolved D. CDR3 length: 12 amino acids. V was clipped by 4 bases and J by 7 bases, with 10 bases between them. Germline V lookup: CDR1 PRHDT, CDR2 FYEKMQ (reference sequence). CDR3 region: CASSSARGEAFF. The CDR3 coding sequence is TGTGCCAGCAGCTCGGCTCGGGGTGAAGCTTTCTTT.

J is TRBJ2-7 and V is TRBV5-6; 9 bases match TRBD2. V shed 3 bases, J shed 3 bases, and the junction held 10 bases outside the gene matches. Germline V lookup: CDR1 SGHDT, CDR2 YYEEEE. There are 16 residues in the CDR3. This CDR3 is CASSSWTSAGVYEQYF. The CDR3 nucleotides read TGTGCCAGCAGCTCGTGGACTAGCGCGGGAGTCTACGAGCAGTACTTC. Drawing the rest from reference TRBV5-6 and TRBJ2-7, the complete variable domain is DAGVTQSPTHLIKTRGQQVTLRCSPKSGHDTVSWYQQALGQGPQFIFQYYEEEERQRGNFPDRFSGHQFPNYSSELNVNALLLGDSALYLCASSSWTSAGVYEQYFGPGTRLTVT.

The gene calls are TRBV10-3 and TRBJ1-5; possibly TRBD1 for D (6 bases). The germline gives CDR1 ENHRY, CDR2 SYGVKD. Trimming removed 0 bases at V and 11 bases at J, with 11 bases between. The CDR3 runs to 13 residues. The CDR3 spells CAISESEGEAQHF. The CDR3 DNA reads TGTGCCATCAGTGAGTCGGAGGGGGAAGCCCAGCATTTT.

The chain employs TRBV4-3 and TRBJ2-5; unclear D gene. V was shortened by 1 base and J by 5 bases, with 11 bases between the two germline ends. This CDR3 is built from 14 residues. Germline V lookup: CDR1 LGHNA, CDR2 YSLEER. CDR3 residues: CASSQGPVGETQYF. The CDR3 nucleotides read TGCGCCAGCAGCCAAGGCCCGGTGGGGGAGACCCAGTACTTC.

V gene TRBV6-5 combines with J gene TRBJ2-7; perhaps TRBD2 as D (6 bases). Germline V gene data show CDR1 as MNHEY and CDR2 as SVGAGI. The CDR3 is 15 amino acids. The V end lost 1 base, the J end lost 2 bases, and 12 bases lay between the germline ends. The CDR3 DNA is TGTGCCAGCAGTTACTGGGGGACTCCAGCCTACGAGCAGTACTTC. Its protein product is CASSYWGTPAYEQYF.

The chain has TRBV6-1 and TRBJ1-6; 9 bases map to TRBD1. This CDR3 is 14 amino acids long. Germline CDR1 reads MNHNS; CDR2 reads SASEGT. The junction had 3 bases not matched to a gene; V was cut back by 5 bases and J by 7 bases. Written as DNA, the CDR3 is TGTGCCAGCAGTCCCGGGACAGGGAATTCACCCCTCCACTTT. This gives the protein CASSPGTGNSPLHF.